A single sample is the source of the 2 T cell receptor beta chains below, sequenced in a study of blood T cells in healthy people across ages. A second PCR of roughly 7 to 11 cycles used a sample-barcoded 5' primer and a J-beta primer mix. TCRdb analysed the 5' RACE reads with MiXCR anew, one entry per CDR3 protein. Altogether 1.5 million or so distinct CDR3 sequences are present, 42% being singletons, with the ten largest covering 7.9%. Sample: blood. Receptors were obtained from a woman under 30 in good health.

This clonotype was detected a few times. The chain carries TRBV7-2 and TRBJ1-1; weak D call: TRBD1 (6 bases). Germline-derived CDR1 and CDR2 are SGHTA and FQGNSA. Between the trimmed V and J ends, which lost 5 bases and 0 bases, there was a span of 13 bases. The CDR3 sequence is 15 residues long. CDR3 sequence: CASSTRTDLNTEAFF. The CDR3 nucleotides are TGTGCCAGCAGCACCCGGACAGACCTGAACACTGAAGCTTTCTTT.

Only a few counts were recorded for this clonotype. The rearrangement links TRBV25-1 to TRBJ2-3; D is uncertain. The CDR3 is 15 residues long. Trimming cost V 3 bases and J 3 bases, with 13 bases left between them. The germline V gene has CDR1 MGHDK and CDR2 SYGVNS. The CDR3 is CASSDFGLGTDTQYF. CDR3 bases: TGTGCCAGCAGTGATTTTGGATTAGGGACAGATACGCAGTATTTT.